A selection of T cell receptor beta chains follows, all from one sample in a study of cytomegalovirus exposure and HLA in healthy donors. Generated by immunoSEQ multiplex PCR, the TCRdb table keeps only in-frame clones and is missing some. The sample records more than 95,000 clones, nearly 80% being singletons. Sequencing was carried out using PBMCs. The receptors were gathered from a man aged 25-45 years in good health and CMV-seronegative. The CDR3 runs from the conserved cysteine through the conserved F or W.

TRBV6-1,CALERWGQTYEQYF
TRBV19,CASRTSGAGGTQYF
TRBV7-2,CASRTKGADTQYF
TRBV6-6,CASTRHSTGGYEQYF
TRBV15,CATSPGTRAYEQYF
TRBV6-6,CASKDSGISYEQYF
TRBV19,CASSLGGRVDEQYF
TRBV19,CASSIVGAKNYGYTF
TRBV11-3,CASSLGQHTGELFF
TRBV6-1,CASSVRDTRFGKGELFF
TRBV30,CAWSAEGDNEQFF
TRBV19,CASSSQQVIGYEQYF
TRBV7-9,CASSLTGSYETQYF
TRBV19,CASSIMGTGGLYNYGYTF
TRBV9,CASSVVASSTDTQYF
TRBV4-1,CASTGAAIGNEQFF
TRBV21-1,CASSKESRDSRCEAFF
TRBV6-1,CASRLKQGFTEAFF
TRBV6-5,CASRPPGAGGYEQYF
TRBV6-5,CASSYRTGGYGYTF
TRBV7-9,CASSLSGSGVDTQYF
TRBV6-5,CASSYLQGAGNTEAFF
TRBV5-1,CASSLVGTGKETQYF
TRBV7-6,CASSSQGLANNEQFF
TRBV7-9,CASVDLRRENTGELFF
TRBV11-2,CASSLDGGGAETQYF
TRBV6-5,CASSISRGGDYEQYF
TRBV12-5,CASGPRTYEQYF
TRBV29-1,CSVRRLGLMGLEDTQYF
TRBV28,CASSSAGGSTYEQYF
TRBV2,CASNYPGAYEQYF
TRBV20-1,CSARDITEAFF
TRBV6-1,CASSVGLATGGTQYF
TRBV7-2,CASSPAGGPIEQYF
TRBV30,CAWSGNRQGMNTEAFF
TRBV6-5,CASSYSPGREPQHF
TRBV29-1,CSVGGVGGVGYNEQFF